This entry concerns a single T cell receptor beta chain. Its antigen is not known. This sample was included in a study of beta chain features in type 1 diabetes. Study-level background: Summed over all samples, the examined sorted cells came to some 99 million.

Study-wide findings and caveats: When Type 1 diabetes patients were examined, their TCRB CDR3s proved moderately but significantly shorter in all four CD4+ subsets. The similarity of naive, central memory and Treg TCRB repertoires appeared greater among patients than among healthy donors.

CD4+ naive, central memory, regulatory and stem cell-like memory subsets were isolated by sorting on CD45RO/CCR7/CD25/CD127/CD95/CD27. TCRB transcripts that were expressed got sequenced, as all of the isolated RNA had been reverse transcribed. Sequencing was performed with immunoSEQ multiplex PCR; in TCRdb, only in-frame clones are kept and a portion is missing. The data contain a few hundred thousand clones, about 26% of them singletons. The V gene end was trimmed by 4 bases and the J gene end by 5 bases; junction bases not matched to a gene: 10. Germline V gene sequence: CDR1 SGHNT, CDR2 YYREEE (reference sequence). The CDR3 consists of 16 residues.

This TCR derives from a man aged 25-45 years in good health. Sequencing input: central memory CD4+ T cells from blood. The rearrangement uses TRBV5-4 and TRBJ2-7, with 12 nucleotides matching TRBD2. CDR3 protein: CASSAGLAGSQNEQYF. CDR3 in DNA: TGTGCCAGCAGCGCAGGACTAGCGGGGTCTCAGAACGAGCAGTACTTC.